What follows are 30 T cell receptor beta chains derived from one specimen sequenced in a study of early T cells in non-severe SARS-CoV-2 infection. Using its own MiXCR run on the 5' RACE reads, TCRdb lists one record per CDR3 protein. Counted here are about 20,000 distinct CDR3 sequences, about 4.4% occurring once; the ten biggest clones make up approximately 5%. Sequenced: whole blood. These receptor sequences come from an adult who was a healthcare worker with PCR-confirmed SARS-CoV-2 infection or an uninfected control (not recorded which).

This clonotype occurred many times. The V call is TRBV3-1, the J call TRBJ1-1, with D uncertain. Trimming shortened V by 4 bases and J by 2 bases, and 8 bases separated the two germline ends. The CDR3 is 13 amino acids. Germline CDR1 LGHDT, CDR2 YNNKEL (reference sequence). CDR3 region: CASSRDPNTEAFF. The CDR3, as DNA: TGTGCCAGCAGCCGCGACCCTAACACTGAAGCTTTCTTT.

By share, this clonotype ranks as medium-sized. V gene TRBV27 combines with J gene TRBJ2-7, with 9 bases matching TRBD1. Looked up from germline, CDR1 is MNHEY and CDR2 is SMNVEV (reference sequence). The CDR3 spans 14 residues. Trimming took 8 bases from V and 5 from J; bases not matched to a gene: 10. CDR3 nucleotides: TGTGCCAGCCAATCCGGGACAGGGTATCACGAGCAGTACTTC. This gives the protein CASQSGTGYHEQYF.

J is TRBJ2-1 and V is TRBV4-2; D may be TRBD1 (5 bases). V lost 0 bases to trimming and J lost 5 bases, with 11 bases between them. CDR1 LGHNA and CDR2 YNFKEQ come from the germline V gene. The CDR3 has 15 residues. As DNA, the CDR3 is TGTGCCAGCAGCCAAGATTCGACAGTTAACAATGAGCAGTTCTTC. Translation gives CASSQDSTVNNEQFF.

This clonotype was counted ten times or more. The chain employs TRBV28 and TRBJ2-7; unclear D gene. The CDR3 runs to 12 residues. Germline CDR1 MDHEN, CDR2 SYDVKM. The V gene lost 6 bases and the J gene lost 5 bases, with 11 bases spanning the gap. Here the CDR3 reads CASSLFAHEQYF. CDR3 DNA sequence: TGTGCCAGCAGCCTCTTTGCTCACGAGCAGTACTTC.

This clonotype showed up many times. The chain has TRBV18 and TRBJ1-1; 10 bases are a match to TRBD1. The ends lost 6 bases at V and 3 bases at J; junction bases unmatched: 4. The germline V gene encodes CDR1 KGHSH and CDR2 LQKENI. The CDR3 has 14 residues. CDR3 sequence: CASSPGTGDTEAFF. The CDR3 coding sequence is TGTGCCAGCTCTCCCGGGACAGGGGACACTGAAGCTTTCTTT.

In its sample, this clonotype was seen many times. This chain joins TRBV19 and TRBJ2-3; D remains ambiguous. The CDR3 is 12 residues long. Germline V lookup: CDR1 LNHDA, CDR2 SQIVND (reference sequence). The V and J ends lost 7 bases and 7 bases respectively, with 12 bases between them. For the CDR3, the DNA is TGTGCCAGTACCCAGCCACCGAATACGCAGTATTTT. Amino acids: CASTQPPNTQYF. The full variable domain, completed using reference TRBV19 and TRBJ2-3, is DGGITQSPKYLFRKEGQNVTLSCEQNLNHDAMYWYRQDPGQGLRLIYYSQIVNDFQKGDIAEGYSVSREKKESFPLTVTSAQKNPTAFYLCASTQPPNTQYFGPGTRLTVL.

The J gene is TRBJ2-2, the V gene TRBV5-1; weak D call: TRBD2 (6 bases). V lost 1 base, J lost 7 bases, and 20 bases lay in between. CDR3 length equals 17 residues. Germline V lookup: CDR1 SGHRS, CDR2 YFSETQ. CDR3 sequence: CASSLRQLARLVGELFF. The CDR3 DNA sequence: TGCGCCAGCAGCTTGAGGCAACTAGCCCGTCTTGTCGGGGAGCTGTTTTTT. Drawing the rest from reference TRBV5-1 and TRBJ2-2, the complete variable domain is KAGVTQTPRYLIKTRGQQVTLSCSPISGHRSVSWYQQTPGQGLQFLFEYFSETQRNKGNFPGRFSGRQFSNSRSEMNVSTLELGDSALYLCASSLRQLARLVGELFFGEGSRLTVL.

By share, this clonotype ranks as medium-sized. The chain links TRBV24-1 to TRBJ1-1; TRBD1 aligns across 7 bases. This CDR3 contains 14 residues. The germline gives CDR1 KGHDR, CDR2 SFDVKD. Losses at the gene ends were 3 bases for V and 7 bases for J; bases not matched to a gene: 7. The CDR3 protein is CATSDSRDSSEAFF. DNA of the CDR3: TGTGCCACCAGTGATAGCCGGGACAGTAGTGAAGCTTTCTTT.

This clonotype was picked up many times. The rearrangement uses TRBV29-1 and TRBJ2-2; 9 nucleotides match TRBD1. The ends lost 6 bases at V and 0 bases at J; junction bases unmatched: 2. The CDR3 has 14 residues. The germline CDR1 and CDR2 sequences are SQVTM and ANQGSEA. Written as DNA, the CDR3 is TGCAGCGTAAGACAGGGGGCGAACACCGGGGAGCTGTTTTTT. It translates to CSVRQGANTGELFF.

This clonotype turned up a few times. This chain links TRBV5-1 with TRBJ2-5, with TRBD2 matching 10 bases. After removal of 4 bases from V and 5 bases from J, the junction contained 5 bases not matched to a gene. The CDR3 is 14 amino acids. Per the germline V gene, CDR1 is SGHRS and CDR2 is YFSETQ. CDR3 nucleotide sequence: TGCGCCAGCAGCGCGGGGACTAGCGTTGAGACCCAGTACTTC. Its protein product is CASSAGTSVETQYF.

This clonotype turned up a few times. The chain combines TRBV20-1 with TRBJ2-7; 11 bases line up with TRBD2. The CDR3 length is 14 residues. CDR1 and CDR2 (germline): DFQATT, SNEGSKA (reference sequence). Trimming took 5 bases from V and 2 from J; bases not matched to a gene: 5. This CDR3 reads CSAGGTSGPYEQYF. The CDR3 nucleotides read TGCAGTGCTGGCGGGACTAGCGGTCCCTACGAGCAGTACTTC.

This clonotype is medium-sized within its sample. J is TRBJ1-3 and V is TRBV2; no clear D. V gave up 4 bases and J gave up 7 bases, with 14 bases separating them. The CDR3 runs 14 residues. The germline CDR1 and CDR2 sequences are SNHLY and FYNNEI. The CDR3 DNA reads as TGTGCCAGCAGTGGGGAATCCAGCGGGAACACCATATATTTT. Residues: CASSGESSGNTIYF.

This clonotype was seen more than once but under ten times. The chain couples TRBV6-1 to TRBJ2-1, with D unresolved. Trimming removed 3 bases from V and 3 bases from J, with 6 bases in between. The germline CDR1 and CDR2 sequences are MNHNS and SASEGT. The CDR3 totals 13 residues. The CDR3 loop reads CASSDWGYNEQFF. The CDR3, as DNA: TGTGCCAGCAGTGATTGGGGCTACAATGAGCAGTTCTTC.

This chain connects TRBV18 to TRBJ1-1, with 7 bases matching TRBD1. This CDR3 is built from 15 residues. In germline, CDR1 is KGHSH, CDR2 LQKENI. The junction had 2 bases not matched to a gene; V was cut back by 0 bases and J by 1 base. The CDR3 DNA sequence: TGTGCCAGCTCACCACCGGGACAGCCGAACACTGAAGCTTTCTTT. As protein: CASSPPGQPNTEAFF.

Many counts were recorded for this clonotype. The chain combines TRBV20-1 with TRBJ2-7; 9 nucleotides line up with TRBD1. V lost 2 bases, J lost 6 bases, and 8 bases stayed unmatched. There are 14 residues in the CDR3. Germline V gene data show CDR1 as DFQATT and CDR2 as SNEGSKA (reference sequence). This chain's CDR3 is CSARLDRGDGEQYF. The CDR3 DNA sequence: TGCAGTGCTAGACTCGACAGGGGGGACGGCGAGCAGTACTTC.

This clonotype was seen ten or more times. This sequence joins TRBV2 and TRBJ2-2, with TRBD1 matching 10 bases. J gave up 4 bases and V 6 bases, and 5 bases lay outside the gene matches. This CDR3 has 15 amino acids. The V gene's germline CDR1 is SNHLY and CDR2 FYNNEI. The CDR3 DNA is TGTGCCAGCAGGACAGGGGGCGCGAGCACCGGGGAGCTGTTTTTT. It encodes CASRTGGASTGELFF.

This clonotype occurred a few times. CDR3 loop: CASSSVRLGAASYEQYF. CDR3 coding DNA: TGTGCCAGCAGCTCTGTAAGGCTGGGTGCCGCCTCCTACGAGCAGTACTTC. This chain connects TRBV11-2 to TRBJ2-7; the D is unclear. Germline V gene sequence: CDR1 SGHAT, CDR2 FQNNGV. The CDR3 extends over 17 amino acids. Between the trimmed V and J ends, which lost 4 bases and 0 bases, there was a span of 19 bases.

This clonotype was counted ten times or more. V is TRBV11-2 and J is TRBJ2-5; D could derive from TRBD1 or TRBD2 (5 bases each). The CDR3 covers 14 residues. Germline V gene data show CDR1 as SGHAT and CDR2 as FQNNGV. V gave up 3 bases and J gave up 5 bases, with 13 bases separating them. The CDR3 here is CASSLRGLGETQYF. The CDR3 DNA is TGTGCCAGCAGCTTGAGGGGTCTTGGGGAGACCCAGTACTTC.

This clonotype appeared a few times. V usage is TRBV3-1 and J usage is TRBJ1-2; 9 positions match TRBD1. The CDR3 totals 16 residues. The V gene end was trimmed by 2 bases and the J gene end by 3 bases; junction bases not matched to a gene: 7. Germline lookup yields CDR1 LGHDT and CDR2 YNNKEL (reference sequence). CDR3 protein: CASSQPGQGNYYGYTF. The CDR3, as DNA: TGTGCCAGCAGCCAACCGGGACAGGGAAATTACTATGGCTACACCTTC.

The V and J genes are TRBV9 and TRBJ2-5, with D unresolved. Trimming cost V 0 bases and J 2 bases, with 11 bases left between them. The CDR3 has 15 amino acids. Germline lookup yields CDR1 SGDLS and CDR2 YYNGEE. The CDR3 nucleotides are TGTGCCAGCAGCGTAGGTCTCTGGAAACAAGAGACCCAGTACTTC. Translated, it gives CASSVGLWKQETQYF.

This clonotype has just a few counts. The chain has TRBV28 and TRBJ1-5; tentatively, D is TRBD1 (5 bases). CDR3 size: 14 residues. The V gene's germline CDR1 is MDHEN and CDR2 SYDVKM. V gave up 8 bases and J gave up 2 bases, with 13 bases separating them. The DNA of the CDR3 is TGTGCCAGCGGATTAACAGGAGGCAATCAGCCCCAGCATTTT. Encoded protein: CASGLTGGNQPQHF.

This clonotype appeared many times. The chain uses TRBV3-1 and TRBJ2-1; 7 nucleotides line up with TRBD2. Looked up from germline, CDR1 is LGHDT and CDR2 is YNNKEL (reference sequence). This CDR3 is 12 amino acids long. Germline trimming cut 2 bases from V and 12 bases from J; bases unmatched to any gene: 4. Here the CDR3 reads CASSQTRGVQFF. The CDR3 DNA sequence: TGTGCCAGCAGCCAAACCCGGGGGGTGCAGTTCTTC.

The rearrangement joins TRBV29-1 to TRBJ1-4; D is ambiguous. The length of the CDR3 is 12 residues. V was shortened by 2 bases and J by 8 bases, with 9 bases between the two germline ends. Germline lookup yields CDR1 SQVTM and CDR2 ANQGSEA. The CDR3 DNA reads as TGCAGCGTTGAAACCTTTGAGGAAAAACTGTTTTTT. Protein sequence: CSVETFEEKLFF.

This clonotype was counted many times. The chain recombines TRBV10-2 with TRBJ2-7; TRBD1 aligns across 9 bases. The CDR3 runs 15 residues. The germline CDR1 and CDR2 sequences are WSHSY and SAAADI. V trimming: 3 bases; J trimming: 5 bases; junction bases outside the gene matches: 8. CDR3 nucleotides: TGCGCCAGCAGTGATCCCGGGACAGGGTATGACGAGCAGTACTTC. This encodes CASSDPGTGYDEQYF.

This clonotype appeared many times. V is TRBV6-5 and J is TRBJ1-2, with TRBD1 identical over 9 bases. The length of the CDR3 is 14 residues. Trimming took 6 bases from V and 2 from J; bases not matched to a gene: 4. Germline CDR1 and CDR2: MNHEY and SVGAGI. The CDR3 region is CASRTGTGNYGYTF. CDR3 DNA: TGTGCCAGCAGAACCGGGACAGGGAACTATGGCTACACCTTC.

The rearrangement joins TRBV2 to TRBJ1-6; D is undetermined. This CDR3 has 15 residues. Trimming took 0 bases from V and 7 from J, leaving 10 bases between them. CDR1 is SNHLY, CDR2 FYNNEI, per germline. The CDR3: CASSEAGSLNSPLHF. DNA of the CDR3: TGTGCCAGCAGTGAAGCAGGGAGCTTAAATTCACCCCTCCACTTT. The full variable domain, completed using reference TRBV2 and TRBJ1-6, is EPEVTQTPSHQVTQMGQEVILRCVPISNHLYFYWYRQILGQKVEFLVSFYNNEISEKSEIFDDQFSVERPDGSNFTLKIRSTKLEDSAMYFCASSEAGSLNSPLHFGNGTRLTVT.

The V and J genes are TRBV28 and TRBJ1-1, with unresolved D. Germline V gene sequence: CDR1 MDHEN, CDR2 SYDVKM. The CDR3 has 12 residues. Deletions cut 8 bases from V and 1 base from J, with 8 bases between. Written as DNA, the CDR3 is TGTGCCAGCCGATCAGCGAACACTGAAGCTTTCTTT. Translated: CASRSANTEAFF.

This clonotype was counted ten times or more. The chain joins TRBV3-1 to TRBJ2-1; D remains ambiguous. Germline lookup yields CDR1 LGHDT and CDR2 YNNKEL (reference sequence). There are 13 residues in the CDR3. Trimming shortened V by 1 base and J by 8 bases, and 9 bases separated the two germline ends. The CDR3: CASSQVVNYEQFF. DNA of the CDR3: TGTGCCAGCAGCCAAGTCGTTAACTATGAGCAGTTCTTC.

By sample fraction, this clonotype is medium-sized. This chain uses TRBV30 with TRBJ2-7, with 14 bases identical to TRBD2. Germline-derived CDR1 and CDR2 are GTSNPN and SVGIG (reference sequence). The CDR3 is 18 amino acids. V shed 2 bases and J 7 bases; nucleotides not matched to a gene: 16. CDR3 in amino acids: CAWSRRTSGGTTLLEQYF. CDR3 sequence (DNA): TGTGCCTGGAGTCGGAGGACTAGCGGGGGGACCACCTTGTTAGAGCAGTACTTC.

On this clonotype: A junction end diverges from the germline sequence, so it may reflect a read error. The rearrangement uses TRBV5-1 and TRBJ1-6, with 8 bases fitting TRBD1. The CDR3 is 14 residues long. CDR1 is SGHRS and CDR2 is YFSETQ in the germline V gene. CDR3 sequence reads: CASSGTGDNSSLHF. The CDR3 DNA sequence: TGCGCCAGCAGCGGGACAGGCGATAATTCATCCCTCCACTTT. The whole variable domain, remainder taken from reference TRBV5-1 and TRBJ1-6, is KAGVTQTPRYLIKTRGQQVTLSCSPISGHRSVSWYQQTPGQGLQFLFEYFSETQRNKGNFPGRFSGRQFSNSRSEMNVSTLELGDSALYLCASSGTGDNSSLHFGNGTRLTVT.